The 18 T cell receptor beta chains below all came from one sample that was sequenced in a study of glioma-infiltrating T cells after dendritic cell vaccination (dated by TCRdb to the mid-2010s). Library prep was done by the immunoSEQ multiplex PCR assay. TCRdb's version of the immuneACCESS table is confined to in-frame rearrangements and falls short of the full clone set. An unresolved V gene accounts for under half of the shortfall where checked; the remainder is of unknown origin. A total of roughly 52,000 clones appear in this sample, roughly 87% of them only once. The ten largest clones represent approximately 10% of the sample. The sequencing used blood, collected before dendritic cell vaccination. The receptors shown here come from a human donor with glioblastoma.

This chain uses TRBV5-6 with TRBJ2-5; maybe TRBD2 (6 bases). The germline V gene has CDR1 SGHDT and CDR2 YYEEEE. Trimming cost V 1 base and J 2 bases, with 9 bases left between them. This CDR3 spans 14 amino acids. CDR3 in DNA: TGTGCCAGCAGCTTGTGGGGGGAACAAGAGACCCAGTACTTC. Translated, it gives CASSLWGEQETQYF.

V and J are TRBV19 and TRBJ1-4; TRBD1 might be the D (6 bases). V lost 10 bases and J 7 bases, leaving 16 bases between the germline ends. The CDR3 sequence is 13 residues long. Germline V gives CDR1 LNHDA, CDR2 SQIVND (reference sequence). The CDR3 sequence: CATRTAESEKLFF. The CDR3 region has the DNA TGTGCCACCAGGACAGCGGAAAGTGAAAAACTGTTTTTT.

The CDR3 DNA reads TGTGCCAGCAGCTTGACAGGCGAAATCTATGGCTACACCTTC. Its protein product is CASSLTGEIYGYTF. This rearrangement joins TRBV5-6 to TRBJ1-2, with D maybe TRBD1 (5 bases). The CDR3 length is 14 residues. Trimming removed 1 base at V and 4 bases at J, with 11 bases between. Per germline, CDR1 SGHDT and CDR2 YYEEEE.

V is TRBV15 and J is TRBJ1-3; D perhaps matches TRBD1 (5 bases). CDR1 and CDR2 (germline): LNHNV, YYDKDF (reference sequence). The CDR3 length is 16 residues. Trimming left V 3 bases short and J 3 bases short, with 15 bases between. CDR3: CATSRYQGGSGNTIYF. CDR3 in DNA: TGTGCCACCAGCAGGTATCAGGGCGGGAGTGGAAACACCATATATTTT. Full variable domain (missing parts from reference TRBV15 and TRBJ1-3): DAMVIQNPRYQVTQFGKPVTLSCSQTLNHNVMYWYQQKSSQAPKLLFHYYDKDFNNEADTPDNFQSRRPNTSFCFLDIRSPGLGDTAMYLCATSRYQGGSGNTIYFGEGSWLTVV.

The gene calls are TRBV29-1 and TRBJ1-1, with 7 bases that match TRBD1. CDR1 is SQVTM, CDR2 ANQGSEA, per germline. V lost 1 base to trimming and J lost 0 bases; unmatched junction nucleotides: 14. The CDR3 has 18 amino acids. CDR3 DNA: TGCAGCGTTGAAGGTGCCAGGACAGGAGGTTCCATGAACACTGAAGCTTTCTTT. It specifies CSVEGARTGGSMNTEAFF.

For this clone: The junction shows a germline mismatch at one end, possibly a read error. This chain uses TRBV7-7 with TRBJ1-2; 7 positions agree with TRBD1. CDR3 length: 17 residues. CDR1 SSHAT and CDR2 FNYEAQ come from the germline V gene (reference sequence). The CDR3 loop reads CASSRSAGGRGVYGYTF. The CDR3, as DNA: TGTGCTAGCAGCCGATCCGCCGGGGGCAGGGGGGTCTATGGCTACACCTTC.

The chain uses TRBV30 and TRBJ2-7, with a tentative D call TRBD2 (7 bases). Looked up from germline, CDR1 is GTSNPN and CDR2 is SVGIG (reference sequence). Trimming cost V 8 bases and J 4 bases, with 21 bases left between them. The CDR3 extends over 14 amino acids. CDR3 sequence: CAPQDGRGRYEQYF. The CDR3 DNA sequence: TGTGCCCCCCAGGATGGGAGGGGGAGGTACGAGCAGTACTTC.

The rearrangement links TRBV4-3 to TRBJ1-6, with D maybe TRBD1 (5 bases). The CDR3 totals 15 residues. The V and J ends lost 1 base and 7 bases respectively, with 11 bases between them. The germline gives CDR1 LGHNA, CDR2 YSLEER. The DNA for the CDR3 is TGCGCCAGCAGCCAAGTGGGGGGTTTGAATTCACCCCTCCACTTT. Encoded protein: CASSQVGGLNSPLHF.

The gene calls are TRBV14 and TRBJ2-3; possible D gene TRBD2, 5 bases. Germline CDR1 SGHDN, CDR2 FVKESK. The V end was cut by 1 base, the J end by 2 bases, with 13 bases between. The CDR3 has 16 residues. The CDR3 spells CASSQGDTSFTDTQYF. The CDR3, as DNA: TGTGCCAGCAGCCAAGGAGATACTAGTTTCACAGATACGCAGTATTTT.

V gene TRBV29-1 combines with J gene TRBJ2-1; D is possibly TRBD1 (6 bases). CDR1 and CDR2 from the germline V gene are SQVTM and ANQGSEA. The CDR3 loop spans 14 amino acids. V was trimmed by 4 bases and J by 3 bases, leaving 13 bases between them. Here the CDR3 reads CSVVAGEYYNEQFF. CDR3 nucleotide sequence: TGCAGCGTTGTGGCAGGGGAATACTACAATGAGCAGTTCTTC.

This chain links TRBV7-4 with TRBJ2-7; 14 bases match TRBD2. With V trimmed by 5 bases and J by 3 bases, 9 bases remained unmatched. Germline V gene data show CDR1 as SGHVT and CDR2 as SQSDAQ. CDR3 length equals 17 residues. CDR3 loop: CASSPGLAGGLYYEQYF. CDR3 DNA sequence: TGTGCCAGCAGCCCAGGACTAGCGGGAGGTCTTTACTACGAGCAGTACTTC.

This chain uses TRBV15 with TRBJ1-3; TRBD1 might be the D (6 bases). This CDR3 has 17 residues. The ends were cut back, 4 bases at V and 0 bases at J, with 16 bases in the middle. Germline values: CDR1 LNHNV, CDR2 YYDKDF (reference sequence). The CDR3: CATSTSQGRASGNTIYF. In nucleotides, the CDR3 is TGTGCCACCAGCACCTCGCAGGGGAGGGCCTCTGGAAACACCATATATTTT. Full variable domain (remainder filled in from reference TRBV15 and TRBJ1-3): DAMVIQNPRYQVTQFGKPVTLSCSQTLNHNVMYWYQQKSSQAPKLLFHYYDKDFNNEADTPDNFQSRRPNTSFCFLDIRSPGLGDTAMYLCATSTSQGRASGNTIYFGEGSWLTVV.

V and J are TRBV23-1 and TRBJ2-7; tentative D call: TRBD2 (6 bases). TRBV23-1 is an open reading frame whose function is uncertain. Trimming pared 4 bases from V and 1 base from J, leaving 14 bases between. This CDR3 contains 15 residues. CDR3 sequence (DNA): TGCGCCAGCAGTCGGCGGCGGGACCGGTCCTACGAGCAGTACTTC. This sequence encodes CASSRRRDRSYEQYF.

This clone was seen a handful of times. The V and J genes are TRBV6-6 and TRBJ1-1, with D perhaps TRBD1 (5 bases). This CDR3 is 14 amino acids long. Germline V CDR1 and CDR2: MNHNY, SVGAGI (reference sequence). Trimming cost V 6 bases and J 5 bases, with 16 bases left between them. CDR3 in amino acids: CASSKDSVVTEAFF. The CDR3 DNA sequence: TGTGCCAGCAGCAAAGACAGTGTGGTAACTGAAGCTTTCTTT.

The chain joins TRBV7-9 to TRBJ1-1; D gene uncertain. V dropped 5 bases and J dropped 2 bases, with 12 bases sitting between them. The CDR3 totals 14 residues. CDR1 is SEHNR, CDR2 FQNEAQ, per germline (reference sequence). CDR3 in DNA: TGTGCCAGCAGCCGATTGCCACTAAACACTGAAGCTTTCTTT. It is translated as CASSRLPLNTEAFF.

The chain carries TRBV9 and TRBJ2-4; D might be TRBD2 (5 bases). Germline values: CDR1 SGDLS, CDR2 YYNGEE. Trimming removed 3 bases at V and 0 bases at J, with 19 bases between. The CDR3 covers 18 residues. CDR3 DNA sequence: TGTGCCAGCAGCGGTGGGGAGTCAGTTGGTCTAGCCAAAAACATTCAGTACTTC. It encodes CASSGGESVGLAKNIQYF.

V usage is TRBV12-5 and J usage is TRBJ1-1, with 7 nucleotides matching TRBD1. The CDR3 is 17 residues long. Trimming at V came to 7 bases and at J to 2 bases, leaving 16 bases not matched to a gene. Germline-derived CDR1 and CDR2 are LGHNT and FRNRAP. The CDR3 is CASAFALPGGQNTEAFF. The CDR3 nucleotides are TGTGCTAGTGCCTTTGCCCTTCCAGGGGGACAAAACACTGAAGCTTTCTTT. The variable domain in full, with the rest retrieved from reference TRBV12-5 and TRBJ1-1, is DARVTQTPRHKVTEMGQEVTMRCQPILGHNTVFWYRQTMMQGLELLAYFRNRAPLDDSGMPKDRFSAEMPDATLATLKIQPSEPRDSAVYFCASAFALPGGQNTEAFFGQGTRLTVV.

The J gene is TRBJ1-1, the V gene TRBV25-1; D may be TRBD1 (6 bases). This CDR3 comprises 15 residues. V was trimmed by 2 bases and J by 4 bases, leaving 14 bases between them. Germline V gene lookup returns CDR1 MGHDK and CDR2 SYGVNS. The CDR3 region has the DNA TGTGCCAGCAGTGAAGCGGGGGCGGTGAGCACTGAAGCTTTCTTT. Protein sequence: CASSEAGAVSTEAFF.